This is a list of T cell receptor beta chains from one sample in a study of blood T cell repertoires in COVID-19. Only in-frame clones appear in the TCRdb table, and some are missing; sequencing was by immunoSEQ multiplex PCR. Among 250,000 to 350,000 clones listed, roughly 90% were seen once. Sequencing used peripheral blood. These receptors all stem from a man younger than 30 who had recovered from COVID-19. The CDR3 runs from the conserved cysteine through the conserved F or W. D genes are given only for firm matches. Some rows have no size entry. The others give once, few or many, or a class for an expanded clone.

j_call: TRBJ2-5; clone_size: NA; d_call: NA; v_call: TRBV9; cdr3_nt: TGTGCCAGCAGCGTAGAAGACATCAGATCAGAGACCCAGTACTTC; cdr3_aa: CASSVEDIRSETQYF
j_call: TRBJ2-1; clone_size: NA; d_call: TRBD2; v_call: TRBV18; cdr3_nt: TGTGCCAGCTCAAGAGCGGGGCCGGGGGGCAATGAGCAGTTCTTC; cdr3_aa: CASSRAGPGGNEQFF
j_call: TRBJ2-7; clone_size: NA; d_call: TRBD1; v_call: TRBV2; cdr3_nt: TGTGCCAGCTTACGGACAGGGCTCTCCTACGAGCAGTACTTC; cdr3_aa: CASLRTGLSYEQYF
j_call: TRBJ2-3; clone_size: NA; d_call: NA; v_call: TRBV27; cdr3_nt: TGTGCCAGCAGGAACCACAGGGAAAGGGCTAGGCAGTCAGATACGCAGTATTTT; cdr3_aa: CASRNHRERARQSDTQYF
j_call: TRBJ1-1; clone_size: NA; d_call: TRBD1; v_call: TRBV10-3; cdr3_nt: TGTGCCAACTCGGGACAGGAGAACACTGAAGCTTTCTTT; cdr3_aa: CANSGQENTEAFF
j_call: TRBJ1-5; clone_size: NA; d_call: TRBD1; v_call: TRBV7-7; cdr3_nt: TGTGCCAGCAGCTTAGCGGGGGGGGACTTAGGGACAGGGCGCTTCAATCAGCCCCAGCATTTT; cdr3_aa: CASSLAGGDLGTGRFNQPQHF
j_call: TRBJ2-2; clone_size: NA; d_call: TRBD2; v_call: TRBV11-2; cdr3_nt: TGTGCCAGCAGCTGGACTAGCGGGGAACACCGGGGAGCTGTTTTT; cdr3_aa: CASSWTSGEHRGAVF
j_call: TRBJ1-2; clone_size: NA; d_call: NA; v_call: TRBV19; cdr3_nt: TGTGCCAGTTATATGACAGTTGATGGCTACACCTTC; cdr3_aa: CASYMTVDGYTF
j_call: TRBJ2-7; clone_size: NA; d_call: NA; v_call: TRBV7-9; cdr3_nt: TGTGCCAGCAGCTCTTCGACAGGAATCTACGAGCAGTACTTC; cdr3_aa: CASSSSTGIYEQYF
j_call: TRBJ2-1; clone_size: NA; d_call: TRBD2; v_call: TRBV6-5; cdr3_nt: TGTGCCAGCAGGGGACTAGCGAGCTCCTACAATGAGCAGTTCTTC; cdr3_aa: CASRGLASSYNEQFF
j_call: TRBJ2-7; clone_size: NA; d_call: NA; v_call: TRBV5-1; cdr3_nt: TGCGCCAGCAGCTTGGCCAGACAGGCTTACGAGCAGTACTTC; cdr3_aa: CASSLARQAYEQYF
j_call: TRBJ2-2; clone_size: NA; d_call: NA; v_call: TRBV4-2; cdr3_nt: TGTGCCAGCAGCCAAGAGGGCATATCGAACACCGGGGAGCTGTTTTTT; cdr3_aa: CASSQEGISNTGELFF
j_call: TRBJ1-3; clone_size: NA; d_call: NA; v_call: TRBV30; cdr3_nt: TGTGCCTGGAGTCCAAGCCGCTCTGGAAACACCATATATTTT; cdr3_aa: CAWSPSRSGNTIYF
j_call: TRBJ1-1; clone_size: NA; d_call: NA; v_call: TRBV7-6; cdr3_nt: TGTGCCAGCAGCTTAGACCTGGGAGCTCCAGCTTTCTTT; cdr3_aa: CASSLDLGAPAFF
j_call: TRBJ1-2; clone_size: once; d_call: TRBD1; v_call: TRBV5-6; cdr3_nt: TGTGCCAGCAGCTCCCCTGGACAGGGCAGAAGCGATGGCTACACCTTC; cdr3_aa: CASSSPGQGRSDGYTF
j_call: TRBJ1-5; clone_size: NA; d_call: NA; v_call: TRBV9; cdr3_nt: TGTGCCAGCAGCACCTCAGGGAATGCGGGCAATCAGCCCCAGCATTTT; cdr3_aa: CASSTSGNAGNQPQHF
j_call: TRBJ2-3; clone_size: NA; d_call: NA; v_call: TRBV4-1; cdr3_nt: TGCGCCAGCAGCCAAGAGTGGGTGCAGGGCGAGGATACGCAGTATTTT; cdr3_aa: CASSQEWVQGEDTQYF
j_call: TRBJ1-4; clone_size: once; d_call: NA; v_call: TRBV6-5; cdr3_nt: TGTGCCAGCAGTTTAGGACAGATGGGGAATAATGAAAAACTGTTTTTT; cdr3_aa: CASSLGQMGNNEKLFF
j_call: TRBJ2-1; clone_size: NA; d_call: TRBD2; v_call: TRBV11-3; cdr3_nt: TGTGCCAGCAGCCCAAGCGGGGGGGCTTATAATGAGCAGTTCTTC; cdr3_aa: CASSPSGGAYNEQFF
j_call: TRBJ2-7; clone_size: NA; d_call: TRBD1; v_call: TRBV7-9; cdr3_nt: TGTGCCAGCAGCCCCGGGACAGGAGGGAACTACGAGCAGTACTTC; cdr3_aa: CASSPGTGGNYEQYF
j_call: TRBJ2-1; clone_size: NA; d_call: NA; v_call: TRBV27; cdr3_nt: TGTGCCAGCAGGCGGCAGACGGGGAATGAGCAGTTCTTC; cdr3_aa: CASRRQTGNEQFF
j_call: TRBJ2-3; clone_size: NA; d_call: NA; v_call: TRBV6-5; cdr3_nt: TGTGCCAGCAGTCGGACACTGGAGAGCACAGATACGCAGTATTTT; cdr3_aa: CASSRTLESTDTQYF
j_call: TRBJ2-2; clone_size: NA; d_call: NA; v_call: TRBV6-2/TRBV6-3; cdr3_nt: TGTGCCAGCAGTTCTTTGGGGGAGCTGTTTTTT; cdr3_aa: CASSSLGELFF
j_call: TRBJ1-2; clone_size: NA; d_call: TRBD1; v_call: TRBV5-1; cdr3_nt: TGCGCCAGCAGATCGGGACAGGGGGAGAGCTACACCTTC; cdr3_aa: CASRSGQGESYTF
j_call: TRBJ2-1; clone_size: NA; d_call: TRBD2; v_call: TRBV9; cdr3_nt: TGTGCCAGCAGCCCCCAGGCGGCTAGCGGGAGTTCCGGCCCCTACAATGAGCAGTTCTTC; cdr3_aa: CASSPQAASGSSGPYNEQFF
j_call: TRBJ1-1; clone_size: NA; d_call: NA; v_call: TRBV27; cdr3_nt: TGTGCCAGCAGTTTAGTCACAGGGACCACTGAAGCTTTCTTT; cdr3_aa: CASSLVTGTTEAFF
j_call: TRBJ2-1; clone_size: NA; d_call: TRBD2; v_call: TRBV5-4; cdr3_nt: TGTGCCAGCAGCTGGGGACTAGCGGGAGTAGCTGAGCAGTTCTTC; cdr3_aa: CASSWGLAGVAEQFF
j_call: TRBJ2-1; clone_size: NA; d_call: TRBD1; v_call: TRBV27; cdr3_nt: TGTGCCAGCAGTTCGCGGACAGGGTACAATGAGCAGTTCTTC; cdr3_aa: CASSSRTGYNEQFF
j_call: TRBJ2-7; clone_size: NA; d_call: TRBD2; v_call: TRBV3-1/TRBV3-2; cdr3_nt: TGTGCCAGCAGCCAAGGGAATCCTAGCGGGAGGTACGAGCAGTACTTC; cdr3_aa: CASSQGNPSGRYEQYF
j_call: TRBJ2-2; clone_size: NA; d_call: NA; v_call: TRBV19; cdr3_nt: TGTGCCAGTACCAAACTAGGAGCCGGGGAGCTGTTTTTT; cdr3_aa: CASTKLGAGELFF
j_call: TRBJ2-5; clone_size: NA; d_call: NA; v_call: TRBV28; cdr3_nt: TGTGCCACCACCGGGACTGACCAAGAGACCCAGTACTTC; cdr3_aa: CATTGTDQETQYF
j_call: TRBJ1-1; clone_size: NA; d_call: TRBD1; v_call: TRBV4-1; cdr3_nt: TGCGCCAGCAGCCTTGTACCGGGACAGAAATTTAGTACCCACTCTAGAAACACTGAAGCTTTCTTT; cdr3_aa: CASSLVPGQKFSTHSRNTEAFF
j_call: TRBJ2-2; clone_size: NA; d_call: NA; v_call: TRBV5-1; cdr3_nt: TGCGCCAGCAGCTTAGAGGGCGCGGGGAACACCGGGGAGCTGTTTTTT; cdr3_aa: CASSLEGAGNTGELFF
j_call: TRBJ2-7; clone_size: NA; d_call: TRBD2; v_call: TRBV6-5; cdr3_nt: TGTGCCAGCAGTTCCAGACCGGGACTAGCGGGAGGCGAGCAGTACTTC; cdr3_aa: CASSSRPGLAGGEQYF
j_call: TRBJ1-4; clone_size: NA; d_call: TRBD1; v_call: TRBV9; cdr3_nt: TGTGCCAGCAGCCCCGACTCCGGAGTGGGACAGTTTAATGAAAAACTGTTTTTT; cdr3_aa: CASSPDSGVGQFNEKLFF
j_call: TRBJ2-3; clone_size: NA; d_call: NA; v_call: TRBV10-3; cdr3_nt: TGTGCCATCAGTGTATCGGGGTGGGAAGATACGCAGTATTTT; cdr3_aa: CAISVSGWEDTQYF
j_call: TRBJ1-2; clone_size: NA; d_call: TRBD1; v_call: TRBV6-5; cdr3_nt: TGTGCCAGCACCCCTGGACAGGGTGACTATGGCTACACCTTC; cdr3_aa: CASTPGQGDYGYTF
j_call: TRBJ2-1; clone_size: NA; d_call: NA; v_call: TRBV7-2; cdr3_nt: TGTGCCAGCAGCTTAAGGGGCGGAAATGAGCAGTTCTTC; cdr3_aa: CASSLRGGNEQFF
j_call: TRBJ2-5; clone_size: NA; d_call: TRBD1; v_call: TRBV18; cdr3_nt: TGTGCCAGCTCAAGGGACAGGAACCAAGAGACCCAGTACTTC; cdr3_aa: CASSRDRNQETQYF
j_call: TRBJ1-2; clone_size: NA; d_call: TRBD1; v_call: TRBV18; cdr3_nt: TGTGCCAGCTCACTAGGGACAGGCGAACTATCCTATGGCTACACCTTC; cdr3_aa: CASSLGTGELSYGYTF
j_call: TRBJ2-1; clone_size: NA; d_call: TRBD2; v_call: TRBV11-2; cdr3_nt: TGTGCCAGCAGCCCGACTAGCGGGCCGCGGGGTGAGCAGTTCTTC; cdr3_aa: CASSPTSGPRGEQFF
j_call: TRBJ2-7; clone_size: few; d_call: TRBD1; v_call: TRBV24-1; cdr3_nt: TGTGCCACCAGTGAGAGGGACAGGAAGGACGAGCAGTACTTC; cdr3_aa: CATSERDRKDEQYF
j_call: TRBJ1-1; clone_size: NA; d_call: NA; v_call: TRBV6-6; cdr3_nt: TGTGCCAGCAGTAACAATGTGAGGGCTTTCTTT; cdr3_aa: CASSNNVRAFF
j_call: TRBJ2-5; clone_size: NA; d_call: TRBD2; v_call: TRBV5-6; cdr3_nt: TGTGCCAGCAGCAGGAGGCGCGGGGGGGTGAGGCAAGAGACCCAGTACTTC; cdr3_aa: CASSRRRGGVRQETQYF
j_call: TRBJ2-1; clone_size: NA; d_call: TRBD2; v_call: TRBV6-1; cdr3_nt: TGTGCCAGCAGTGATCGGGGAGCGGGATCGAGGAATGAGCAGTTCTTC; cdr3_aa: CASSDRGAGSRNEQFF
j_call: TRBJ1-1; clone_size: NA; d_call: TRBD1; v_call: TRBV7-9; cdr3_nt: TGTGCCAGCAGCCTGGGACAGGGCTTGTCCACTGAAGCTTTCTTT; cdr3_aa: CASSLGQGLSTEAFF
j_call: TRBJ1-1; clone_size: NA; d_call: NA; v_call: TRBV6-1; cdr3_nt: TGTGCCAGCAGTGACACTGGGCGCCTTGATTATGAAGCTTTCTTT; cdr3_aa: CASSDTGRLDYEAFF
j_call: TRBJ1-2; clone_size: NA; d_call: TRBD1; v_call: TRBV12-5; cdr3_nt: TGTGCTAGTAACTCGGAGGGCAGGGGGGTATATGGCTACACCTTC; cdr3_aa: CASNSEGRGVYGYTF
j_call: TRBJ1-5; clone_size: NA; d_call: NA; v_call: TRBV7-2; cdr3_nt: TGTGCCAGCAGCTTAGTCCACGGGGGGGGAGTATATAGCAATCAGCCCCAGCATTTT; cdr3_aa: CASSLVHGGGVYSNQPQHF
j_call: TRBJ1-6; clone_size: NA; d_call: NA; v_call: TRBV3-1/TRBV3-2; cdr3_nt: TGTGCCAGCAGCCCACGGTGGGCAGAGTCACCCCTCCACTTT; cdr3_aa: CASSPRWAESPLHF